This TCR beta chain was retrieved from a study of OX40 agonist ivuxolimab in advanced cancers. Study context: Participants averaged approximately 65 years of age (range about 23 to 80) and were less than 85% male.

The CDR3 has 13 amino acids. CDR1 and CDR2 (germline): SGHTA, FQGTGA. V was pared by 0 bases and J by 9 bases, with 9 bases between. The protocol was immunoSEQ multiplex PCR, while the TCRdb copy is restricted to in-frame clones and leaves out a portion. This sample has around 70,000 clones, with around 80% found just once. The TCR was taken from an adult with an advanced solid tumor such as melanoma, head and neck, liver or kidney cancer. The chain joins TRBV7-3 to TRBJ2-1; no clear D. This specimen was CD4+ or CD8+ T cells sorted from blood, taken in a trial of the OX40 agonist ivuxolimab. Here the CDR3 reads CASSLTPSREQFF. In nucleotides, the CDR3 is TGTGCCAGCAGCTTAACCCCATCCCGTGAGCAGTTCTTC. Full variable domain (remainder filled in from reference TRBV7-3 and TRBJ2-1): GAGVSQTPSNKVTEKGKYVELRCDPISGHTALYWYRQSLGQGPEFLIYFQGTGAADDSGLPNDRFFAVRPEGSVSTLKIQRTERGDSAVYLCASSLTPSREQFFGPGTRLTVL.